Below are 13 T cell receptor beta chains sequenced from a single sample in a study of tumor-infiltrating lymphocytes in localized non-small cell lung cancer. Data came from immunoSEQ multiplex PCR; TCRdb stores just in-frame clones and leaves some out. The sample consists of 15,000 to 20,000 clones, around 72% of them appearing once. The sequencing input was lung tumor tissue. The receptors here all came from a human donor with non-small cell lung cancer.

The rearrangement joins TRBV4-2 to TRBJ2-5, with a weak D call TRBD2 (7 bases). V gave up 0 bases and J gave up 5 bases, with 13 bases separating them. The CDR3 totals 15 residues. Germline CDR1 is LGHNA and CDR2 is YNFKEQ. As DNA, the CDR3 is TGTGCCAGCAGCCAAGAGGGGGGGGCGAGGGAGACCCAGTACTTC. Amino acid sequence: CASSQEGGARETQYF.

This clone turned up a few times. The chain carries TRBV5-5 and TRBJ1-1, with TRBD1 matching 7 bases. The trim removed 7 bases at V and 5 bases at J, leaving 8 bases unmatched. Germline-derived CDR1 and CDR2 are SGHKS and YYEKEE (reference sequence). The CDR3 spans 13 residues. The CDR3 reads CASLAQGGTEAFF. In DNA, the CDR3 is TGTGCCAGCCTCGCCCAGGGGGGGACTGAAGCTTTCTTT.

The J gene is TRBJ2-1, the V gene TRBV5-1, with 7 bases matching TRBD2. The germline gives CDR1 SGHRS, CDR2 YFSETQ. The CDR3 extends over 16 amino acids. V lost 2 bases, J lost 7 bases, and 12 bases stayed unmatched. The CDR3 nucleotides are TGCGCCAGCAGCTTTGGGTCAGGGCCCGGGGGGAATGAGCAGTTCTTC. Its protein is CASSFGSGPGGNEQFF.

By share of the sample, this clone is medium-sized. The chain recombines TRBV5-1 with TRBJ2-5; D gene uncertain. V lost 4 bases, J lost 0 bases, and 4 bases lay in between. The CDR3 loop spans 12 amino acids. Germline V gene lookup returns CDR1 SGHRS and CDR2 YFSETQ. CDR3 sequence: CASSPYQETQYF. DNA of the CDR3: TGCGCCAGCAGCCCTTACCAAGAGACCCAGTACTTC.

The J gene is TRBJ2-3, the V gene TRBV7-8, with 11 bases lining up with TRBD2. Germline V gene data show CDR1 as SGHVS and CDR2 as FQNEAQ. CDR3 size: 18 residues. Trimming removed 5 bases from V and 4 bases from J; junction bases left unmatched: 14. The CDR3 DNA sequence: TGTGCCAGCAGCCGTAGACTAGCGGGACTTGGCGGCGCAGATACGCAGTATTTT. It translates to CASSRRLAGLGGADTQYF.

This clone was counted only a few times. This chain uses TRBV7-2 with TRBJ2-6; TRBD2 agrees at 8 bases. The CDR3 is 15 amino acids. J lost 5 bases, V lost 8 bases, and 8 bases had no gene match. From germline, CDR1 is SGHTA and CDR2 FQGNSA. The CDR3 bases are TGTGCCAGCTTTGCGGGAGGTTCCTGGGCCAACGTCCTGACTTTC. This codes for CASFAGGSWANVLTF. Variable domain in full (rest from reference TRBV7-2 and TRBJ2-6): GAGVSQSPSNKVTEKGKDVELRCDPISGHTALYWYRQSLGQGLEFLIYFQGNSAPDKSGLPSDRFSAERTGGSVSTLTIQRTQQEDSAVYLCASFAGGSWANVLTFGAGSRLTVL.

The gene calls are TRBV9 and TRBJ2-3; the D gene is possibly TRBD2 (6 bases). V lost 0 bases and J 0 bases, leaving 8 bases between the germline ends. CDR1 and CDR2 (germline): SGDLS, YYNGEE. The CDR3 totals 15 residues. The CDR3 reads CASSVGGLSTDTQYF. CDR3 sequence (DNA): TGTGCCAGCAGCGTAGGGGGACTCAGCACAGATACGCAGTATTTT.

The chain employs TRBV19 and TRBJ2-7, with TRBD2 as a possible D gene (5 bases). The CDR3 runs to 14 residues. CDR1 and CDR2 (germline): LNHDA, SQIVND (reference sequence). The ends were cut back, 3 bases at V and 5 bases at J, with 14 bases in the middle. The CDR3 DNA is TGTGCCAGTAGTATGAGAGGGAACCTGAACGAGCAGTACTTC. As protein: CASSMRGNLNEQYF.

The chain employs TRBV7-6 and TRBJ2-5, with TRBD1 as a possible D gene (6 bases). This CDR3 has 14 amino acids. Between the trimmed V and J ends, which lost 5 bases and 0 bases, there was a span of 10 bases. The germline CDR1 and CDR2 sequences are SGHVS and FNYEAQ. CDR3 DNA: TGTGCCAGCAGCACCGGACAGTACCAAGAGACCCAGTACTTC. Its protein product is CASSTGQYQETQYF.

V gene TRBV5-1 combines with J gene TRBJ2-5; 7 nucleotides agree with TRBD2. The CDR3 contains 13 residues. Germline lookup yields CDR1 SGHRS and CDR2 YFSETQ. With 4 bases clipped from V and 6 bases from J, the junction kept 6 bases outside the gene matches. The CDR3 reads CASSITSEKTQYF. CDR3 bases: TGCGCCAGCAGCATCACTAGCGAAAAGACCCAGTACTTC.

This clone has just a few counts. This rearrangement joins TRBV4-1 to TRBJ2-3; D call uncertain. The CDR3 contains 14 residues. V was trimmed by 0 bases and J by 1 base, leaving 5 bases between them. CDR1 MGHRA and CDR2 YSYEKL come from the germline V gene. This CDR3 is CASSQDHGTDTQYF. Written as DNA, the CDR3 is TGCGCCAGCAGCCAAGATCACGGCACAGATACGCAGTATTTT.

The rearrangement links TRBV27 to TRBJ2-7; TRBD2 might be the D (5 bases). The CDR3 runs 15 residues. V lost 0 bases, J lost 2 bases, and 11 bases lay in between. The germline CDR1 and CDR2 sequences are MNHEY and SMNVEV (reference sequence). CDR3 amino acids: CASSLSWGAPYEQYF. CDR3 bases: TGTGCCAGCAGTTTATCTTGGGGAGCCCCCTACGAGCAGTACTTC.

Comments on this clone: Mismatch with germline at one junction end may stem from a read error. The gene calls are TRBV7-7 and TRBJ2-1; D is perhaps TRBD2 (6 bases). The CDR3 is 15 amino acids. Germline V gene lookup returns CDR1 SSHAT and CDR2 FNYEAQ (reference sequence). The CDR3 DNA is TGTGCTAGCAGCCCGAGCGGGTCCCCCTACAATGAGCAGTTCTTC. Its translation is CASSPSGSPYNEQFF.